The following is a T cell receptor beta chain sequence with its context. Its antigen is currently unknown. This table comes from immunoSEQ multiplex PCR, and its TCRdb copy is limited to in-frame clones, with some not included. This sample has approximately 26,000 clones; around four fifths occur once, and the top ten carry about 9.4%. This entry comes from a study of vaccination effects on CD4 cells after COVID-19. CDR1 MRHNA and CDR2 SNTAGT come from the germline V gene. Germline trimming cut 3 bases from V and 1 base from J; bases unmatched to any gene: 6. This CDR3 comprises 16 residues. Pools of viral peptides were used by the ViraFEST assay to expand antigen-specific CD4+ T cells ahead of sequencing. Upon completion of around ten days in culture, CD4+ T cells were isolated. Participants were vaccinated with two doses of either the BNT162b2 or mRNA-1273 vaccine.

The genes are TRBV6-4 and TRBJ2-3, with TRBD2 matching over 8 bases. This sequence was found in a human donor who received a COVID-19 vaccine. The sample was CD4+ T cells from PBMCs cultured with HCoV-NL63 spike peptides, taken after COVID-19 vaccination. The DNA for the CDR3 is TGTGCCAGCAGTGATAGTCCGGGGGGGGGCACAGATACGCAGTATTTT. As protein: CASSDSPGGGTDTQYF.